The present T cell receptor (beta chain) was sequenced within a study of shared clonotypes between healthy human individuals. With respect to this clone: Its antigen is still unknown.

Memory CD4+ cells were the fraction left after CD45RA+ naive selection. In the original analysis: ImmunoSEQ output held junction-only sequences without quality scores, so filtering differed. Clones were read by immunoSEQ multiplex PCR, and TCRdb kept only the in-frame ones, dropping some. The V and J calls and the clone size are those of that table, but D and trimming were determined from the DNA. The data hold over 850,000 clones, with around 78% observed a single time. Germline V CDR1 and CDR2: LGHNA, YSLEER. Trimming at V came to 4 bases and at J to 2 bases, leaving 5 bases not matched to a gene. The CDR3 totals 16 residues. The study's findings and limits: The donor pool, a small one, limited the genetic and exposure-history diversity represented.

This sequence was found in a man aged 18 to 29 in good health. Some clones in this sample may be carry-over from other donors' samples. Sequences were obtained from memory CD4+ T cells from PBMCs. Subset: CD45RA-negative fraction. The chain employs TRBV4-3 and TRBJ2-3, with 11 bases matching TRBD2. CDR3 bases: TGCGCCAGCAGCCCAGAGACTAGCGGGATCACAGATACGCAGTATTTT. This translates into CASSPETSGITDTQYF.